The sequence of this TCR beta chain was determined in a study of blood T cell repertoires in COVID-19. Study details: Acute-phase and convalescent COVID-19 samples originated in the United States, Italy and Spain. In each case, the material was cDNA or gDNA derived from T cells, B-cell-depleted T cells, or PBMCs.

Followed longitudinally, the Seattle patients had been enrolled during active infection. In the authors' methods: Amplifying reference gene primers gave estimates of nucleated cell counts. The data were produced by immunoSEQ multiplex PCR, yet TCRdb's version contains in-frame clones alone and is incomplete. V, J and clone size were drawn from that table, and D and trimming were deduced from the DNA. The sample shows around 180,000 clones, more than 70% of them seen only once. The CDR3 sequence is 13 residues long. V was clipped by 3 bases and J by 6 bases, with 9 bases between them. The sequencing sample was made of peripheral blood. The sequence derives from a person between 70 and 80 years old with COVID-19, enrolled during active disease. The genes are TRBV12-3 or TRBV12-4 and TRBJ2-1, with D hard to call. The CDR3 coding sequence is TGTGCCAGCAGTTTGGGCCTGAGCAATGAGCAGTTCTTC. This gives the protein CASSLGLSNEQFF.